The rows below give T cell receptor beta chains drawn from one sample of a study of T cells after yellow fever vaccination. TCRdb ran MiXCR on the 5' RACE reads and lists one entry per CDR3 protein. The data contain hundreds of thousands of distinct CDR3 sequences, over 9% of them singletons. Source: PBMCs, taken on the day of the yellow fever booster vaccination. The receptors here all came from a man aged 30 to 45 who received the YFV17D yellow fever vaccine. Each CDR3 is given with its conserved first and last residue. The D gene is left open where the match is weak. Clone size is shown for a subset of rows, as once, few, many or a class of expanded clone.

v_call	clone_size	j_call	d_call	cdr3_aa	cdr3_nt
TRBV20-1	NA	TRBJ2-1	NA	CSARSRTRFWEQFF	TGCAGTGCTAGGAGTAGGACGCGATTCTGGGAGCAGTTCTTC
TRBV19	few	TRBJ2-7	NA	CASTKRVGQYEQYF	TGTGCCAGTACTAAGCGGGTAGGACAATACGAGCAGTACTTC
TRBV19	few	TRBJ1-5	NA	CASTSPKGRAGDQPQHF	TGTGCCAGTACCTCTCCGAAGGGCAGGGCAGGGGATCAGCCCCAGCATTTT
TRBV5-1	few	TRBJ2-3	NA	CASSFLMVADTQYF	TGCGCCAGCAGCTTCCTCATGGTAGCGGATACGCAGTATTTT
TRBV25-1	few	TRBJ2-6	NA	CASSGTVVLGANVLTF	TGTGCCAGCTCCGGGACCGTCGTCCTCGGGGCCAACGTCCTGACTTTC
TRBV12-3/TRBV12-4	NA	TRBJ2-2	NA	CASSPDLDGELFF	TGTGCCAGCAGTCCCGATCTGGACGGGGAGCTGTTTTTT
TRBV19	few	TRBJ2-2	NA	CASSIAGTANTGELFF	TGTGCCAGTAGTATTGCGGGCACCGCGAACACCGGGGAGCTGTTTTTT
TRBV30	NA	TRBJ1-5	NA	CAWSIDLNQPQHF	TGTGCCTGGAGTATAGACTTAAATCAGCCCCAGCATTTT
TRBV3-1	NA	TRBJ2-7	NA	CASSLRQSSYEQYF	TGTGCCAGCAGCCTGCGACAGAGCTCCTACGAGCAGTACTTC
TRBV28	few	TRBJ2-7	TRBD2	CASRPTSGLYEQYF	TGTGCCAGCAGACCAACTAGCGGGCTATACGAGCAGTACTTC
TRBV7-2	NA	TRBJ2-7	NA	CASSPGQGTTYEQYF	TGTGCCAGCAGCCCTGGGCAGGGGACAACCTACGAGCAGTACTTC
TRBV9	NA	TRBJ2-1	TRBD2	CASSVGPSGSWNEQFF	TGTGCCAGCAGCGTAGGCCCTAGCGGGAGCTGGAATGAGCAGTTCTTC
TRBV19	NA	TRBJ2-1	TRBD2	CASSIRINGRSYNEQFF	TGTGCCAGTAGTATCAGAATTAACGGGAGGTCCTACAATGAGCAGTTCTTC
TRBV6-5	few	TRBJ2-7	NA	CASSYSNRNEQYF	TGTGCCAGCAGTTACTCGAACAGGAACGAGCAGTACTTC
TRBV20-1	few	TRBJ1-1	NA	CSAENSGQGAAFF	TGCAGTGCTGAGAATTCGGGACAAGGGGCAGCTTTCTTT
TRBV27	many	TRBJ2-7	TRBD1	CASSSQTPGQGVYEQYF	TGTGCCAGCAGTTCTCAAACTCCGGGACAGGGGGTCTACGAGCAGTACTTC
TRBV20-1	NA	TRBJ2-1	NA	CSATVPGLGDSSYNEQFF	TGCAGTGCCACTGTCCCGGGACTAGGGGACAGCTCCTACAATGAGCAGTTCTTC
TRBV10-3	NA	TRBJ2-2	TRBD1	CASLALEGAGTGELFF	TGTGCCAGCCTTGCCCTCGAGGGGGCAGGCACCGGGGAGCTGTTTTTT
TRBV6-5	few	TRBJ2-5	TRBD1	CASSYEGAEETQYF	TGTGCCAGCAGTTACGAGGGGGCGGAGGAGACCCAGTACTTC
TRBV10-3	NA	TRBJ2-3	NA	CAISATVADTQYF	TGTGCCATCAGCGCGACAGTGGCGGATACGCAGTATTTT
TRBV6-5	few	TRBJ2-2	TRBD1	CASSFGTGHNTGELFF	TGTGCCAGCAGTTTTGGGACAGGGCATAACACCGGGGAGCTGTTTTTT
TRBV20-1	NA	TRBJ2-7	NA	CSASVHRGGQYF	TGCAGTGCTAGCGTTCACAGGGGAGGGCAGTACTTC
TRBV6-2/TRBV6-3	few	TRBJ2-1	TRBD2	CASTSSGSYNEQFF	TGTGCCAGCACATCTAGCGGGAGCTACAATGAGCAGTTCTTC
TRBV29-1	NA	TRBJ1-1	NA	CSVLTWAETEAFF	TGCAGCGTCCTCACATGGGCGGAGACTGAAGCTTTCTTT